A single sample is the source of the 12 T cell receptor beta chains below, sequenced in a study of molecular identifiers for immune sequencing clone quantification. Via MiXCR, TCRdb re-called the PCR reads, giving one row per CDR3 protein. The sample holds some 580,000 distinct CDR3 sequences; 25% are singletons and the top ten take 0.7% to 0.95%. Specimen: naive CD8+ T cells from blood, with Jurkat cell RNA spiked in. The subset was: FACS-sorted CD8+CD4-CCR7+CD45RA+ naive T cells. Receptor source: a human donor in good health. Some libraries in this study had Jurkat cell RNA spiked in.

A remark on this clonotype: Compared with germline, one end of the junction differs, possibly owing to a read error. This chain's CDR3 is CASSAGLEEPQYF. DNA for the CDR3: TGCGCCAGCAGCGCCGGACTGGAAGAGCCCCAGTACTTC. V gene TRBV10-1 combines with J gene TRBJ2-5; perhaps TRBD2 as D (5 bases). Per germline, CDR1 WNHNN and CDR2 SYGVQD (reference sequence). This CDR3 comprises 13 residues.

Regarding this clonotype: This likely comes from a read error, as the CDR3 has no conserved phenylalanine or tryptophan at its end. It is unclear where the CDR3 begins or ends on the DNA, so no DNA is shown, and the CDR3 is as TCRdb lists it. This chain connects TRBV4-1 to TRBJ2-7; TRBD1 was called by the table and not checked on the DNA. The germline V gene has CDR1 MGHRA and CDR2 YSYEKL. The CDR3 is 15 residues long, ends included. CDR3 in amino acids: CASSQTPGTGQAWAL.

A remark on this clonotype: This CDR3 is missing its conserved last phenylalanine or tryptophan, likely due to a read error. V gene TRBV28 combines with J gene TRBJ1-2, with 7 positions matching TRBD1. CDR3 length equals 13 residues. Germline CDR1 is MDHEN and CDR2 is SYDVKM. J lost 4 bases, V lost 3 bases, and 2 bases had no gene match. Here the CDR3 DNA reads TGTGCCAGCAGTTTCACAGGGGCCTATGGCTACACCTCC. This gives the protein CASSFTGAYGYTS.

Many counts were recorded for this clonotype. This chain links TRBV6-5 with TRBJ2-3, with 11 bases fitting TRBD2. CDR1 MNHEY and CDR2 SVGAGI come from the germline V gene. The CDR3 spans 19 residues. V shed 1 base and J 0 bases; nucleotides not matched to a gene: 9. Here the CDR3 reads CASSYFTGTSGDSTDTQYF. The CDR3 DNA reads TGTGCCAGCAGTTACTTCACCGGGACTAGCGGAGACAGCACAGATACGCAGTATTTT.

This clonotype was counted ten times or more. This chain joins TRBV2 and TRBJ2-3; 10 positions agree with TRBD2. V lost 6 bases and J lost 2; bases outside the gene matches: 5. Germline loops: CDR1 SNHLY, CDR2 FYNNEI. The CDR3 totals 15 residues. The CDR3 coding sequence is TGTGCCAGCAGAGGGACTAGCGCCTACACAGATACGCAGTATTTT. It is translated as CASRGTSAYTDTQYF. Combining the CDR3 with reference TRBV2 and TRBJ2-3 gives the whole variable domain EPEVTQTPSHQVTQMGQEVILRCVPISNHLYFYWYRQILGQKVEFLVSFYNNEISEKSEIFDDQFSVERPDGSNFTLKIRSTKLEDSAMYFCASRGTSAYTDTQYFGPGTRLTVL.

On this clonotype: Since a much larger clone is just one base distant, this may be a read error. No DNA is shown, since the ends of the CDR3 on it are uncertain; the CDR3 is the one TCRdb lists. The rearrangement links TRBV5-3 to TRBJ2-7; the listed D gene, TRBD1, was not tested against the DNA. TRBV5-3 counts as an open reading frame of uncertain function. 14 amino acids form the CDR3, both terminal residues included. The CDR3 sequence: CASSWGTGAYEQCF.

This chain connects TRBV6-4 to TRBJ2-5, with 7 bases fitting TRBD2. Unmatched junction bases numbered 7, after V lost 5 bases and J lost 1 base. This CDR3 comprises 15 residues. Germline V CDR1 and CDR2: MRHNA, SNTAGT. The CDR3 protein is CASSRSASGQETQYF. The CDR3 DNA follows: TGTGCCAGCAGTCGATCAGCTAGCGGCCAAGAGACCCAGTACTTC.

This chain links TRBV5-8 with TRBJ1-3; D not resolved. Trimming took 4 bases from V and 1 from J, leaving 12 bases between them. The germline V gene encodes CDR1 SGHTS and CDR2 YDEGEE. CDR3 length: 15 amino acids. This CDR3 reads CASSPTGSSGNTIYF. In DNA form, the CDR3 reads TGTGCCAGCAGCCCCACGGGTTCATCTGGAAACACCATATATTTT.

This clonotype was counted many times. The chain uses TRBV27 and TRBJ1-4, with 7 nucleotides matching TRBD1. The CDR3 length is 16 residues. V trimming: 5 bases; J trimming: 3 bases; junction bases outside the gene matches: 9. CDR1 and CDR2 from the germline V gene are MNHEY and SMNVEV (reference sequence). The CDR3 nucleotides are TGTGCCAGCAGTCTCTACAGGGGAACGGCTAATGAAAAACTGTTTTTT. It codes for CASSLYRGTANEKLFF.

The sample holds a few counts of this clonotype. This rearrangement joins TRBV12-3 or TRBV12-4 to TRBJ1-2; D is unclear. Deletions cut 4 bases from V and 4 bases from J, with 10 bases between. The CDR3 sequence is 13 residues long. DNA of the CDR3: TGTGCCAGCAGTTCTCCCAGCCTCTATGGCTACACCTTC. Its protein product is CASSSPSLYGYTF.

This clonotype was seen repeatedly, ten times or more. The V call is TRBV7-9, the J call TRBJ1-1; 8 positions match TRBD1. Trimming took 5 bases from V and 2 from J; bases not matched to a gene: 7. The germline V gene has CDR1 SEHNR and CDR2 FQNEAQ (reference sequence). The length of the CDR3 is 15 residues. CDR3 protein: CASSRPGQVNTEAFF. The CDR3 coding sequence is TGTGCCAGCAGCCGGCCGGGACAGGTAAACACTGAAGCTTTCTTT.

The CDR3 reads CASSRSRDRGSEQYF. Here the CDR3 DNA reads TGTGCCAGCAGCCGCAGCCGGGACAGGGGTTCCGAGCAGTACTTC. The genes are TRBV3-1 and TRBJ2-7; TRBD1 aligns across 10 bases. The CDR3 has 15 residues. The V gene's germline CDR1 is LGHDT and CDR2 YNNKEL (reference sequence). V was pared by 4 bases and J by 6 bases, with 9 bases of the junction left unmatched.